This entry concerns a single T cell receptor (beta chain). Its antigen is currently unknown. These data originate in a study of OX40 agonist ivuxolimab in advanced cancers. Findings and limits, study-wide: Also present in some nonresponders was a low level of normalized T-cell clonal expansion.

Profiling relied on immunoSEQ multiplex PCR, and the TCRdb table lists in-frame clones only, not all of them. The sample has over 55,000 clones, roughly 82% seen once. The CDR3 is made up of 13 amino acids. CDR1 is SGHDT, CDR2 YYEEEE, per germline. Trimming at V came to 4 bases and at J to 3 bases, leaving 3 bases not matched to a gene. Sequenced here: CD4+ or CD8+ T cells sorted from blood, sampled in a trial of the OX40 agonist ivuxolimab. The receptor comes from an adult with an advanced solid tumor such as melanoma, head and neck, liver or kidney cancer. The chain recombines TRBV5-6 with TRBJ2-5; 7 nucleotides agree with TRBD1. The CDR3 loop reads CASSPGTEETQYF. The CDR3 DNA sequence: TGTGCCAGCAGCCCCGGGACAGAAGAGACCCAGTACTTC.